The 10 T cell receptor delta chains below were found in one sample sequenced in a study of gammadelta T cells in human blood. TCRdb re-called clones from the RT-PCR reads using CATT. The sample lists around 990 delta-chain clones, about 20% occurring once. Sample: Vgamma9Vdelta2 gamma-delta T cells from fetal blood. The source is a human fetus.

By frequency in the sample, this clone is large. This chain uses TRDV2 with TRDJ3, with no clear D. This CDR3 spans 19 amino acids. Germline V CDR1 and CDR2: GEAIGNYY, EKD. V lost 0 bases, J lost 12 bases, and 26 bases lay in between. CDR3 DNA sequence: TGTGCCTGTGACACCGTAGGGAGCTCCGAGGTTGGGACCCTCCGACAGATGTTTTTC. It encodes CACDTVGSSEVGTLRQMFF.

Without a V gene call, the J gene is given as TRDJ2; the D call in the table, TRDD3, was not verified against the DNA. The CDR3 has 24 residues. The DNA for the CDR3 is TGCAGTGGTATCAACGCAGAGTACATGGGGAATGATGCCTGTGGTAGTGCTTTGACAGCACAACTCTTCTTT. Its translation: CSGINAEYMGNDACGSALTAQLFF.

This clone is deemed large. V is TRDV2 and J is TRDJ3; D might be TRDD3 (5 bases). V gave up 2 bases and J gave up 0 bases, with 19 bases separating them. The CDR3 has 20 residues. Germline V gene sequence: CDR1 GEAIGNYY, CDR2 EKD. The CDR3 loop is CACDKMQGIESSWDTRQMFF. In nucleotides, the CDR3 is TGTGCCTGTGACAAAATGCAAGGGATCGAAAGCTCCTGGGACACCCGACAGATGTTTTTC.

The chain has TRDV2 and TRDJ2; TRDD3 matches at 10 bases. No J segment appears in TCRdb, so it was assigned here by matching the sequence to germline. The V gene end was trimmed by 4 bases and the J gene end by 3 bases; junction bases not matched to a gene: 10. This CDR3 is built from 17 residues. Germline loops: CDR1 GEAIGNYY, CDR2 EKD. The CDR3 DNA follows: TGTGCCTGTGATCCTACTGGGGGATCTCCTATGACAGCACAACTCTTCTTT. Its translation is CACDPTGGSPMTAQLFF.

This clone is medium-sized in the sample. The J gene is TRDJ3, the V gene TRDV2, with 9 nucleotides matching TRDD3. This CDR3 has 20 residues. In germline, CDR1 is GEAIGNYY, CDR2 EKD. The V gene end was trimmed by 0 bases and the J gene end by 0 bases; junction bases not matched to a gene: 8. The CDR3 here is CACDTAGGYTGSWDTRQMFF. In DNA, the CDR3 is TGTGCCTGTGACACCGCCGGGGGATACACAGGCTCCTGGGACACCCGACAGATGTTTTTC.

In this sample, this clone is medium-sized. The same CDR3 can be traced to other DNA sequences in this sample. The chain combines TRDV2 with TRDJ3; 9 bases align to TRDD3. This CDR3 contains 18 residues. Trimming cost V 0 bases and J 0 bases; bases outside gene matches: 2. Germline CDR1 is GEAIGNYY and CDR2 is EKD. The DNA of the CDR3 is TGTGCCTGTGACACCGTACTGGGGGACTCCTGGGACACCCGACAGATGTTTTTC. Its translation is CACDTVLGDSWDTRQMFF.

As regards this clone: Given a far larger clone just one base away, this is likely a sequencing read error. V is TRDV2 and J is TRDJ3; D is perhaps TRDD3 (6 bases). TCRdb carries no J gene annotation; the J gene was assigned here by matching the DNA with germline. CDR1 and CDR2 (germline): GEAIGNYY, EKD. The CDR3 is 18 amino acids. Written as DNA, the CDR3 is TGTGCCCGTGACACAGGGGATCCGAGCTCCTGGGACACCCGACAGATGTTTTTC. This codes for CARDTGDPSSWDTRQMFF.

This clone came up once. A far more abundant clone sits one base away, making this likely a read error. The chain uses TRDV2 and TRDJ3; TRDD3 is a possible D gene (5 bases). TCRdb supplies no J gene; here it was assigned by aligning the nucleotide sequence to germline. In germline, CDR1 is GEAIGNYY, CDR2 EKD. The CDR3 is 19 residues long. The CDR3 DNA reads TGTGCCTGTGGCACCGCTGGGCGTTCGAGCTCCTGGGACACCCGACAGATGTTTTTC. As protein: CACGTAGRSSSWDTRQMFF.

In its sample, this clone ranks as hyperexpanded (1% or more). The sample holds other DNA sequences that translate to the same CDR3. The rearrangement links TRAV29/DV5 to TRDJ3; possibly TRDD3 for D (6 bases). Germline V gene lookup returns CDR1 NSMFDY and CDR2 ISSIKDK. CDR3 length: 15 amino acids. For the CDR3, the DNA is TGTGCTCGTTGGGGGCCCTCCTGGGACACCCGACAGATGTTTTTC. Translated, it gives CARWGPSWDTRQMFF.

This clone has only a few counts. This could be a read error, since a much larger clone is one nucleotide away. V is TRDV2 and J is TRDJ3; 12 bases agree with TRDD3. The CDR3 runs 18 residues. Per germline, CDR1 GEAIGNYY and CDR2 EKD. CDR3 loop: CACDKILGDTCDTRQMFF. The CDR3 bases are TGTGCCTGTGACAAAATACTGGGGGATACCTGTGACACCCGACAGATGTTTTTC.